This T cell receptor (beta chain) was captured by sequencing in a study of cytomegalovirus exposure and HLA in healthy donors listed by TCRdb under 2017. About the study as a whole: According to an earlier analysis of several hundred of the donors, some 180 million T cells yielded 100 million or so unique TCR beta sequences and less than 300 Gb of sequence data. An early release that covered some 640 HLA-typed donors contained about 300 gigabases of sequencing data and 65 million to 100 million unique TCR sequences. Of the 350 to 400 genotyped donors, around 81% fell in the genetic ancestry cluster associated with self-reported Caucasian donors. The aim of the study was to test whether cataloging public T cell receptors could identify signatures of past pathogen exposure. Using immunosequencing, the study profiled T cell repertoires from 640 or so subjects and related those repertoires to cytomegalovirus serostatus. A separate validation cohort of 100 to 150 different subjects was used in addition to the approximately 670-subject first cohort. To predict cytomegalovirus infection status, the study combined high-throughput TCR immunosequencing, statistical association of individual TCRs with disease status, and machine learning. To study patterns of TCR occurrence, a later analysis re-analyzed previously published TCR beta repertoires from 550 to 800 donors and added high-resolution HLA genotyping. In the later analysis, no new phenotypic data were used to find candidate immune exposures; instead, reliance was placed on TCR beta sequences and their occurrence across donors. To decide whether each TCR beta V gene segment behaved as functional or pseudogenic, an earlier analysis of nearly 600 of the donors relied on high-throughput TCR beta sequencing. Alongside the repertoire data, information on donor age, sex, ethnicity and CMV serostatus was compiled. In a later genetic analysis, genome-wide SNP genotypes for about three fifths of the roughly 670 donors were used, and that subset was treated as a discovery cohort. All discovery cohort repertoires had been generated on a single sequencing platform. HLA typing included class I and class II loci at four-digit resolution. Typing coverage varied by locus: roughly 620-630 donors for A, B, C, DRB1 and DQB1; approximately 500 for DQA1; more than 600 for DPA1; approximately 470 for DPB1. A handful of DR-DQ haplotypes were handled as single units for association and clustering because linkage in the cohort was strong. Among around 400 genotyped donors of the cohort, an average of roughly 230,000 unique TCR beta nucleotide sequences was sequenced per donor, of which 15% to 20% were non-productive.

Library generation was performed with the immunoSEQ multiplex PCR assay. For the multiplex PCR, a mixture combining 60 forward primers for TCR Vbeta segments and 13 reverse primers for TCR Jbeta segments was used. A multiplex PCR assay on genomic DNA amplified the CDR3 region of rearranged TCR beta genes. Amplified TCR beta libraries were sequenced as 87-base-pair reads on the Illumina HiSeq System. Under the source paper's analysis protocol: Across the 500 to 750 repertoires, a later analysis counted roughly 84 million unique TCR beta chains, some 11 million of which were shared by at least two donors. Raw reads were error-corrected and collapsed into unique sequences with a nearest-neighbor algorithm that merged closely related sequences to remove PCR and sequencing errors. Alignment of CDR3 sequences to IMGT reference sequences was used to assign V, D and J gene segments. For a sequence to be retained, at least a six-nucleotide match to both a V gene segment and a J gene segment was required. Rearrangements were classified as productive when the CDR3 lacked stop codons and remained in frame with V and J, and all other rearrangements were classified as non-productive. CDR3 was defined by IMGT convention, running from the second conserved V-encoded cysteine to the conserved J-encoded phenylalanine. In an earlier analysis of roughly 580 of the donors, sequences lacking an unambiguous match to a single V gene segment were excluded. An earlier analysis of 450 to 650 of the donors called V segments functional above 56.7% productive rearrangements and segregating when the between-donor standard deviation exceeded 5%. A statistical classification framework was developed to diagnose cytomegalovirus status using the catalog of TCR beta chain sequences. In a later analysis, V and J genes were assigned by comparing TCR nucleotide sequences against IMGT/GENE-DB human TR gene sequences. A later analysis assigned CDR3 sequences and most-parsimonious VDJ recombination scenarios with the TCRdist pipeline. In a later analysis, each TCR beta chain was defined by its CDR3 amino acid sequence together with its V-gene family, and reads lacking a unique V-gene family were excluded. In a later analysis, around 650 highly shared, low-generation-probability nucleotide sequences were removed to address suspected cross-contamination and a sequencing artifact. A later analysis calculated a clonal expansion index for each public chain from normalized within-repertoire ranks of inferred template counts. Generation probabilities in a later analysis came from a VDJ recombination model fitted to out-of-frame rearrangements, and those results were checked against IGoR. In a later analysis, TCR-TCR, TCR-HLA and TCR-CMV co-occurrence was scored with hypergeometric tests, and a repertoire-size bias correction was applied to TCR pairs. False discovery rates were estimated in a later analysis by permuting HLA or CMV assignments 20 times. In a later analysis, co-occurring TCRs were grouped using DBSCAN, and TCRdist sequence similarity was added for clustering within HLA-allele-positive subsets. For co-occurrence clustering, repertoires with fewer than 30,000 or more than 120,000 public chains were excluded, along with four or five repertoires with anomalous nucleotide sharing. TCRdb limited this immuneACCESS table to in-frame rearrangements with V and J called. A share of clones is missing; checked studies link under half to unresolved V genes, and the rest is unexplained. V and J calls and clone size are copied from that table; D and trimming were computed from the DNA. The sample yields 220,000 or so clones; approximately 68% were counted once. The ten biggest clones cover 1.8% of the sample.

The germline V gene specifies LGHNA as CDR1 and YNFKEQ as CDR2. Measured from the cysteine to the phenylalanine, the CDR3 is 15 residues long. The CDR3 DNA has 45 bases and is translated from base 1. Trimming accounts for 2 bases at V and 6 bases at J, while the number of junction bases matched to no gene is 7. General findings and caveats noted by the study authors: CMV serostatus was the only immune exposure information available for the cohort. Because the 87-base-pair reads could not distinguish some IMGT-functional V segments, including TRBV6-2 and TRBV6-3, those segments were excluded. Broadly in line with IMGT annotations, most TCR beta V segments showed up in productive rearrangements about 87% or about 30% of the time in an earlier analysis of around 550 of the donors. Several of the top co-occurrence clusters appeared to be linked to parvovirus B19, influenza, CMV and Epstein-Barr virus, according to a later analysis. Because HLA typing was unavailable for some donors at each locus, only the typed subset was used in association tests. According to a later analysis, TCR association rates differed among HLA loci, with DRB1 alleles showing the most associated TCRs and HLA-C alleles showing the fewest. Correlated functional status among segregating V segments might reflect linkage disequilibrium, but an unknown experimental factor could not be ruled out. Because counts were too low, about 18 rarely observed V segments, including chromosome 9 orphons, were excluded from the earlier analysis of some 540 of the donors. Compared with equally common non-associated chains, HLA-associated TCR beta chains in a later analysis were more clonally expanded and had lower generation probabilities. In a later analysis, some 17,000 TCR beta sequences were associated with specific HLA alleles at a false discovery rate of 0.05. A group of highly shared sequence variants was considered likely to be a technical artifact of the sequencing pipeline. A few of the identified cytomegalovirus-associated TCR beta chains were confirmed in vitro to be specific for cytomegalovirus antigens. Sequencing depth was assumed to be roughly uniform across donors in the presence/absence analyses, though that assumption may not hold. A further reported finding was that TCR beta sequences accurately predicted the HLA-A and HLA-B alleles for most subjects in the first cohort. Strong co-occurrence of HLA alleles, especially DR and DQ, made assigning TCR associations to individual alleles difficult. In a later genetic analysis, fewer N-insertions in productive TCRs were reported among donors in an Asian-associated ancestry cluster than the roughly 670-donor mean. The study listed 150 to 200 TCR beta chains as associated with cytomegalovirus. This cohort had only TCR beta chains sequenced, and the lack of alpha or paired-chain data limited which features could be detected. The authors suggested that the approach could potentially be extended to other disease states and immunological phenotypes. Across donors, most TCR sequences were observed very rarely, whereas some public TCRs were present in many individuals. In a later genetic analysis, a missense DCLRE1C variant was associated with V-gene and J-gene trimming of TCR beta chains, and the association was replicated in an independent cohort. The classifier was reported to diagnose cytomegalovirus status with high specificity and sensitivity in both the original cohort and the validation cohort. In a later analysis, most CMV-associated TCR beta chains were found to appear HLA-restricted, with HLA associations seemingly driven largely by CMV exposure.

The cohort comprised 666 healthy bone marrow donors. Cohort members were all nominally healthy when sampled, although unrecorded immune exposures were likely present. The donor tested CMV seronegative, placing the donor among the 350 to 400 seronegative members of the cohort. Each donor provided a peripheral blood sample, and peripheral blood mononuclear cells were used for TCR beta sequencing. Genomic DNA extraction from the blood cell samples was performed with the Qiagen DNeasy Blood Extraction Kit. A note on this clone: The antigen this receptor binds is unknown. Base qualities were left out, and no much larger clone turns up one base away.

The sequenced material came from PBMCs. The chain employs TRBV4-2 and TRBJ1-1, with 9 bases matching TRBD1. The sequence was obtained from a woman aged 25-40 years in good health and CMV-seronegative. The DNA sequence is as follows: TGTGCCAGCAGCCAACGACAGGGGGAGAATGCTGAAGCTTTCTTT. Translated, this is CASSQRQGENAEAFF.